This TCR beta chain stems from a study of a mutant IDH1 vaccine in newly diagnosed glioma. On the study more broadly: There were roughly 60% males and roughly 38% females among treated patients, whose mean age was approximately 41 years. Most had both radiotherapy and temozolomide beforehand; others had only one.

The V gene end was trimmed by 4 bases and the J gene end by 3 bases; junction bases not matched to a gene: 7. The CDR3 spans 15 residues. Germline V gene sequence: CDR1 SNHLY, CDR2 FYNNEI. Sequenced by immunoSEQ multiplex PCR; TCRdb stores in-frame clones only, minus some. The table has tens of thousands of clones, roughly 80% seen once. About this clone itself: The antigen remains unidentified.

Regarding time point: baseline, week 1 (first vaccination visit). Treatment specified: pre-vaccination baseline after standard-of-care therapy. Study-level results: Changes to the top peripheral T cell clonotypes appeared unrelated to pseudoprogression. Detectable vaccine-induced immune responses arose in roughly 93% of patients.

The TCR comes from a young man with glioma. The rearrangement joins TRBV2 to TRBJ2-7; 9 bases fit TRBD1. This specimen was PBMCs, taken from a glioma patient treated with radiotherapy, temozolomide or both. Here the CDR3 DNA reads TGTGCCAGCAGTGGCGGGGACAGGGCGGGCTACGAGCAGTACTTC. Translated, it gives CASSGGDRAGYEQYF.